The 9 T cell receptor beta chains below were found in one sample sequenced in a study of cytomegalovirus exposure and HLA in healthy donors. Using immunoSEQ multiplex PCR, the repertoire was profiled, and TCRdb retains in-frame clones only, with some absent. The sample lists 150,000 or so clones, 75% to 90% occurring once. The specimen sequenced was PBMCs. The receptors derive from a man in his late teens or twenties in good health and CMV-seropositive.

This chain joins TRBV19 and TRBJ2-3, with D perhaps TRBD2 (6 bases). Trimming took off 5 bases at V and 7 bases at J, with 19 bases between the two ends. CDR3 length: 15 amino acids. Germline CDR1 reads LNHDA; CDR2 reads SQIVND (reference sequence). CDR3 sequence reads: CASSPLWRATNTQYF. For the CDR3, the DNA is TGTGCCAGTAGTCCCCTCTGGAGGGCAACAAATACGCAGTATTTT.

V is TRBV6-1 and J is TRBJ2-7; D perhaps matches TRBD2 (7 bases). Germline CDR1 MNHNS, CDR2 SASEGT. V shed 10 bases and J shed 3 bases, with 13 bases lying between them. CDR3 length equals 12 residues. The CDR3 loop is CAITGGLYEQYF. The CDR3 DNA sequence: TGTGCCATTACGGGGGGCCTCTACGAGCAGTACTTC.

The gene calls are TRBV11-1 and TRBJ1-1; a weak D match, TRBD1 (5 bases). The CDR3 consists of 14 residues. Germline assignment: CDR1 SGHAT and CDR2 FQDESV (reference sequence). The V gene lost 1 base and the J gene lost 0 bases, with 6 bases spanning the gap. This chain's CDR3 is CASSLGGVNTEAFF. The CDR3 DNA reads as TGTGCCAGCAGCTTAGGGGGGGTGAACACTGAAGCTTTCTTT. The whole variable domain, remainder taken from reference TRBV11-1 and TRBJ1-1, is EAEVAQSPRYKITEKSQAVAFWCDPISGHATLYWYRQILGQGPELLVQFQDESVVDDSQLPKDRFSAERLKGVDSTLKIQPAELGDSAMYLCASSLGGVNTEAFFGQGTRLTVV.

This rearrangement joins TRBV7-8 to TRBJ2-7; a possible D gene is TRBD2 (5 bases). V lost 4 bases and J lost 2, with 15 bases in between. In germline, CDR1 is SGHVS, CDR2 FQNEAQ. CDR3 length equals 15 residues. CDR3 sequence: CASSSTRLGAYEQYF. CDR3 sequence (DNA): TGTGCCAGCAGCTCCACCCGCCTCGGGGCCTACGAGCAGTACTTC. Together with reference TRBV7-8 and TRBJ2-7, the CDR3 gives the full variable domain: GAGVSQSPRYKVAKRGQDVALRCDPISGHVSLFWYQQALGQGPEFLTYFQNEAQLDKSGLPSDRFFAERPEGSVSTLKIQRTQQEDSAVYLCASSSTRLGAYEQYFGPGTRLTVT.

The sample holds a few counts of this clone. The V and J genes are TRBV19 and TRBJ1-5; D unclear. Between the trimmed V and J ends, which lost 5 bases and 0 bases, there was a span of 14 bases. The germline CDR1 and CDR2 sequences are LNHDA and SQIVND (reference sequence). This CDR3 spans 16 amino acids. The DNA of the CDR3 is TGTGCCAGTAGTGACCGGGGAGTGAATAGCAATCAGCCCCAGCATTTT. Amino acids: CASSDRGVNSNQPQHF. The full variable domain, with the rest looked up from reference TRBV19 and TRBJ1-5, is DGGITQSPKYLFRKEGQNVTLSCEQNLNHDAMYWYRQDPGQGLRLIYYSQIVNDFQKGDIAEGYSVSREKKESFPLTVTSAQKNPTAFYLCASSDRGVNSNQPQHFGDGTRLSIL.

The rearrangement links TRBV28 to TRBJ1-2; D perhaps matches TRBD1 (5 bases). The CDR3 extends over 15 amino acids. The ends were cut back, 2 bases at V and 5 bases at J, with 15 bases in the middle. Germline loops: CDR1 MDHEN, CDR2 SYDVKM. CDR3 DNA sequence: TGTGCCAGCAGTTTAAGGTCTGGGGCACCATATGGCTACACCTTC. Amino acids: CASSLRSGAPYGYTF.

The chain uses TRBV18 and TRBJ1-1; tentative D call: TRBD1 (5 bases). V lost 4 bases and J 3 bases, leaving 15 bases between the germline ends. Germline V CDR1 and CDR2: KGHSH, LQKENI. CDR3 length: 15 amino acids. The CDR3 DNA reads as TGTGCCAGCTCACGGGTCCGGGGGACGCACACTGAAGCTTTCTTT. This codes for CASSRVRGTHTEAFF.

This chain connects TRBV7-8 to TRBJ2-7; no clear D. Germline values: CDR1 SGHVS, CDR2 FQNEAQ. Trimming took 2 bases from V and 3 from J, leaving 11 bases between them. This CDR3 spans 14 amino acids. DNA for the CDR3: TGTGCCAGCAGCTTAACTAACCAGAACTACGAGCAGTACTTC. It specifies CASSLTNQNYEQYF.

This clone was picked up a small number of times. V and J are TRBV18 and TRBJ2-7; TRBD2 is a possible D gene (7 bases). Germline V gives CDR1 KGHSH, CDR2 LQKENI. V lost 8 bases, J lost 3 bases, and 11 bases lay in between. This CDR3 comprises 12 residues. CDR3 sequence: CASEGGSYEQYF. CDR3 coding DNA: TGTGCCAGCGAGGGGGGGAGCTACGAGCAGTACTTC.